Presented here are 12 T cell receptor beta chains from one specimen sequenced in a study of control samples from healthy donors and cancer patients. TCRdb's copy holds only in-frame clones and misses some; the assay was immunoSEQ multiplex PCR. Of 150,000 to 160,000 clones listed, nearly 95% were seen once; the top ten hold 2.4%. Sequenced material: blood. The receptors shown here come from a man aged 45 to 65 in good health.

The V gene is TRBV9, the J gene TRBJ1-2, with D possibly being TRBD1 (6 bases). The CDR3 is made up of 15 amino acids. Trimming took off 0 bases at V and 6 bases at J, with 15 bases between the two ends. CDR1 is SGDLS, CDR2 YYNGEE, per germline. CDR3 in DNA: TGTGCCAGCAGCGTAGTGACAGGATTAAGAAATGGCTACACCTTC. Translated: CASSVVTGLRNGYTF.

V is TRBV19 and J is TRBJ2-7; no clear D. Trimming took 0 bases from V and 3 from J, leaving 3 bases between them. The CDR3 contains 12 residues. The germline CDR1 and CDR2 sequences are LNHDA and SQIVND (reference sequence). The CDR3 coding sequence is TGTGCCAGTAGTATAGAGGGCTACGAGCAGTACTTC. Translated: CASSIEGYEQYF. Full variable domain (rest looked up from reference TRBV19 and TRBJ2-7): DGGITQSPKYLFRKEGQNVTLSCEQNLNHDAMYWYRQDPGQGLRLIYYSQIVNDFQKGDIAEGYSVSREKKESFPLTVTSAQKNPTAFYLCASSIEGYEQYFGPGTRLTVT.

The chain uses TRBV6-5 and TRBJ1-1, with D uncertain. Per germline, CDR1 MNHEY and CDR2 SVGAGI. The V gene lost 5 bases and the J gene lost 0 bases, with 7 bases spanning the gap. This CDR3 comprises 13 residues. This chain's CDR3 is CASSLTVNTEAFF. The CDR3 region has the DNA TGTGCCAGCAGTCTTACAGTGAACACTGAAGCTTTCTTT.

In its sample, this clone was seen once. The chain joins TRBV19 to TRBJ2-7, with TRBD2 matching over 8 bases. The CDR3 has 15 amino acids. Per the germline V gene, CDR1 is LNHDA and CDR2 is SQIVND (reference sequence). The junction had 15 bases not matched to a gene; V was cut back by 10 bases and J by 4 bases. This chain's CDR3 is CATRSAGLVQYEQYF. CDR3 DNA: TGTGCCACACGATCCGCGGGACTAGTACAGTACGAGCAGTACTTC.

The V gene is TRBV11-1, the J gene TRBJ1-4, with D maybe TRBD1 (5 bases). V lost 5 bases and J 2 bases, leaving 9 bases between the germline ends. This CDR3 region has 14 residues. Per germline, CDR1 SGHAT and CDR2 FQDESV (reference sequence). The CDR3 region is CASSRGMTNEKLFF. The CDR3 nucleotides are TGTGCCAGCAGCCGGGGGATGACTAATGAAAAACTGTTTTTT. The entire variable domain, with the rest obtained from reference TRBV11-1 and TRBJ1-4, is as follows: EAEVAQSPRYKITEKSQAVAFWCDPISGHATLYWYRQILGQGPELLVQFQDESVVDDSQLPKDRFSAERLKGVDSTLKIQPAELGDSAMYLCASSRGMTNEKLFFGSGTQLSVL.

The V and J genes are TRBV3-1 (or the pseudogene TRBV3-2) and TRBJ1-4; D call uncertain. Germline V gene sequence: CDR1 LGHDT, CDR2 YNNKEL (reference sequence). CDR3 size: 15 residues. V was pared by 0 bases and J by 2 bases, with 7 bases between. CDR3 amino acids: CASSQERVTNEKLFF. In nucleotides, the CDR3 is TGTGCCAGCAGCCAAGAGAGGGTGACTAATGAAAAACTGTTTTTT.

In this sample, this clone turned up once. The V call is TRBV7-2, the J call TRBJ2-3; 8 positions match TRBD2. V dropped 3 bases and J dropped 0; count of bases not matched to a gene: 2. Germline V gene data show CDR1 as SGHTA and CDR2 as FQGNSA. This CDR3 is 15 amino acids long. The CDR3 sequence: CASSFSGGSTDTQYF. CDR3 in DNA: TGTGCCAGCAGCTTCAGCGGGGGTAGCACAGATACGCAGTATTTT.

The chain couples TRBV27 to TRBJ1-2; the D gene is possibly TRBD1 (6 bases). This CDR3 region has 17 residues. V lost 2 bases, J lost 4 bases, and 20 bases lay in between. From germline, CDR1 is MNHEY and CDR2 SMNVEV (reference sequence). CDR3: CASSLRAGEGGAYGYTF. The CDR3 coding sequence is TGTGCCAGCAGTTTAAGGGCGGGGGAAGGGGGGGCCTATGGCTACACCTTC.

As DNA, the CDR3 is TGTGCCAGCTCACCAGATATGCTGGCGGAGCAGTTCTTC. It specifies CASSPDMLAEQFF. This chain connects TRBV18 to TRBJ2-1; D ambiguous. The V and J ends lost 2 bases and 10 bases respectively, with 12 bases between them. Germline V gene data show CDR1 as KGHSH and CDR2 as LQKENI. The CDR3 length is 13 residues. Together with reference TRBV18 and TRBJ2-1, the CDR3 gives the full variable domain: NAGVMQNPRHLVRRRGQEARLRCSPMKGHSHVYWYRQLPEEGLKFMVYLQKENIIDESGMPKERFSAEFPKEGPSILRIQQVVRGDSAAYFCASSPDMLAEQFFGPGTRLTVL.

This chain uses TRBV2 with TRBJ2-4; tentative D call: TRBD1 (6 bases). The CDR3 spans 12 residues. V lost 5 bases to trimming and J lost 6 bases, with 8 bases between them. CDR1 and CDR2 from the germline V gene are SNHLY and FYNNEI. In DNA, the CDR3 is TGTGCCAGCAGTACACAGGGAAACATTCAGTACTTC. It is translated as CASSTQGNIQYF.

The V gene is TRBV10-3, the J gene TRBJ1-1; the match to TRBD1 covers 7 bases. Trimming removed 3 bases from V and 11 bases from J; junction bases left unmatched: 15. Germline assignment: CDR1 ENHRY and CDR2 SYGVKD. The CDR3 has 15 residues. In DNA, the CDR3 is TGTGCCATCAGTGAAAAAAGGGACAGCCAAGCGAGGGCTTTCTTT. It yields the protein CAISEKRDSQARAFF.

The V and J genes are TRBV6-6 and TRBJ1-5; D ambiguous. The germline CDR1 and CDR2 sequences are MNHNY and SVGAGI (reference sequence). V lost 5 bases to trimming and J lost 0 bases, with 14 bases between them. The CDR3 runs to 16 residues. The CDR3 DNA reads as TGTGCCAGCAGTACCGGGCAGTACTATAGCAATCAGCCCCAGCATTTT. Amino acid sequence: CASSTGQYYSNQPQHF.